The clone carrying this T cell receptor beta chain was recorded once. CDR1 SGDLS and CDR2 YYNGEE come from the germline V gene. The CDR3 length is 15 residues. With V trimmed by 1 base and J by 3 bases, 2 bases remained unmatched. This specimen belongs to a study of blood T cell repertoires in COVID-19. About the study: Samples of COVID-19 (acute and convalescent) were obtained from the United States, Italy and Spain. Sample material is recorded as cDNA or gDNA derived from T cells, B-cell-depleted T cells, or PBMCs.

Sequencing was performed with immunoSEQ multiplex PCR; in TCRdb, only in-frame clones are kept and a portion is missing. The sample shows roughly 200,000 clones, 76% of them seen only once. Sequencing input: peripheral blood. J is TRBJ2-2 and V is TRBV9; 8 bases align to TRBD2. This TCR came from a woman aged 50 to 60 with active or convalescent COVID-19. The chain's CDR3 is CASSVRGGHTGELFF. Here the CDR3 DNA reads TGTGCCAGCAGCGTACGGGGGGGCCACACCGGGGAGCTGTTTTTT. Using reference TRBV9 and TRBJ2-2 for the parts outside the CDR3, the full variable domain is DSGVTQTPKHLITATGQRVTLRCSPRSGDLSVYWYQQSLDQGLQFLIQYYNGEERAKGNILERFSAQQFPDLHSELNLSSLELGDSALYFCASSVRGGHTGELFFGEGSRLTVL.